Following are 28 T cell receptor beta chains from one sample sequenced in a study of vaccination and CD4 T cells after COVID-19. No antigen has been assigned to these receptors. Documented treatment: roughly 10-day PBMC culture with coronavirus spike peptide pools or control peptides (ViraFEST assay). The Oncomine TCR Beta short-read assay was applied to DNA of cultured CD4+ T cells. TCRdb passed the PCR reads through MiXCR, listing each CDR3 protein once. The repertoire holds about 20,000 distinct CDR3 sequences, 40% to 50% seen once, with about 15% in the top ten. The material sequenced was CD4+ T cells from blood, cultured in vitro. These receptors all come from a human donor who had recovered from COVID-19.

This clonotype appeared a few times. V gene TRBV21-1 combines with J gene TRBJ1-2; whether TRBD1, the table's D call, matches the DNA was not checked. TRBV21-1 corresponds to a pseudogene. This CDR3 contains 14 residues. The CDR3 spells CASSKGGQGNGYTF. The CDR3 region has the DNA TGTGCCAGCAGCAAAGGGGGACAGGGTAATGGCTACACCTTC.

This clonotype was recorded a few times. The chain couples TRBV11-3 to TRBJ2-2; 11 nucleotides line up with TRBD1. The CDR3 has 15 amino acids. With 5 bases clipped from V and 7 bases from J, the junction kept 6 bases outside the gene matches. Germline CDR1 and CDR2: SGHNT and YENEEA. The CDR3 here is CASSIGQGASGELFF. CDR3 nucleotides: TGTGCCAGCAGCATCGGACAGGGGGCTAGCGGGGAGCTGTTTTTT.

The genes are TRBV10-2 and TRBJ1-5, with a tentative D call TRBD1 (6 bases). Trimming pared 6 bases from V and 0 bases from J, leaving 18 bases between. From germline, CDR1 is WSHSY and CDR2 SAAADI. This CDR3 spans 17 amino acids. CDR3 protein: CASSFDRPSYSNQPQHF. The CDR3 DNA reads TGCGCCAGCAGCTTCGACAGGCCGAGTTATAGCAATCAGCCCCAGCATTTT.

The chain employs TRBV19 and TRBJ2-7; 10 nucleotides line up with TRBD2. Germline CDR1 is LNHDA and CDR2 is SQIVND (reference sequence). This CDR3 is built from 15 residues. Trimming at V came to 6 bases and at J to 2 bases, leaving 7 bases not matched to a gene. CDR3 residues: CASSELAGSPYEQYF. CDR3 bases: TGTGCCAGTAGCGAACTAGCGGGGTCCCCCTACGAGCAGTACTTC. Full variable domain (rest looked up from reference TRBV19 and TRBJ2-7): DGGITQSPKYLFRKEGQNVTLSCEQNLNHDAMYWYRQDPGQGLRLIYYSQIVNDFQKGDIAEGYSVSREKKESFPLTVTSAQKNPTAFYLCASSELAGSPYEQYFGPGTRLTVT.

The CDR3 sequence is CASSTGTSYGEQYF. The DNA for the CDR3 is TGTGCCAGTAGTACCGGGACTAGCTATGGCGAGCAGTACTTC. The chain combines TRBV19 with TRBJ2-7; TRBD2 aligns across 9 bases. J lost 6 bases, V lost 4 bases, and 7 bases had no gene match. This CDR3 is built from 14 residues. CDR1 is LNHDA, CDR2 SQIVND, per germline (reference sequence).

A single count supports this clonotype. V usage is TRBV12-3 or TRBV12-4 and J usage is TRBJ2-1, with 9 nucleotides matching TRBD1. The trim removed 5 bases at V and 9 bases at J, leaving 5 bases unmatched. This CDR3 region has 13 residues. The DNA of the CDR3 is TGTGCCAGCAGTGCCCTGACAGGGGGTGAGCAGTTCTTC. Translating gives CASSALTGGEQFF.

This clonotype was counted a few times. This chain connects TRBV6-4 to TRBJ1-2; the D is unclear. Trimming took 0 bases from V and 2 from J, leaving 1 base between them. The CDR3 totals 12 residues. Germline CDR1 reads MRHNA; CDR2 reads SNTAGT. In DNA, the CDR3 is TGTGCCAGCAGTGACTCGAACTATGGCTACACCTTC. Its translation is CASSDSNYGYTF.

The rearrangement links TRBV24-1 to TRBJ2-7; 8 bases are shared with TRBD1. The trim removed 10 bases at V and 2 bases at J, leaving 9 bases unmatched. There are 14 residues in the CDR3. The germline V gene encodes CDR1 KGHDR and CDR2 SFDVKD. In DNA form, the CDR3 reads TGTGCCACAGTCGACAGGGGAAGGACCTACGAGCAGTACTTC. Amino acid sequence: CATVDRGRTYEQYF.

The chain has TRBV9 and TRBJ2-2; TRBD1 agrees at 7 bases. The CDR3 totals 14 residues. Per the germline V gene, CDR1 is SGDLS and CDR2 is YYNGEE. J lost 4 bases, V lost 0 bases, and 0 bases had no gene match. CDR3 amino acids: CASSVGTGTGELFF. CDR3 in DNA: TGTGCCAGCAGCGTAGGGACAGGCACCGGGGAGCTGTTTTTT.

This clonotype was counted only a few times. The chain employs TRBV6-1 and TRBJ1-2, with D possibly matching TRBD1 (5 bases). Trimming removed 9 bases at V and 5 bases at J, with 16 bases between. The CDR3 is 13 amino acids. CDR1 is MNHNS and CDR2 is SASEGT in the germline V gene. The CDR3 is CASTLSGGYGYTF. CDR3 bases: TGTGCCAGTACCCTATCCGGGGGGTATGGCTACACCTTC.

This clonotype was observed a handful of times. The CDR3 DNA sequence: TGCAGTGCTATCACAGGGGGCGCGTCTGAAGCTTTCTTT. Protein product: CSAITGGASEAFF. This sequence joins TRBV20-1 and TRBJ1-1, with 9 positions matching TRBD1. After removal of 4 bases from V and 6 bases from J, the junction contained 6 bases not matched to a gene. Per the germline V gene, CDR1 is DFQATT and CDR2 is SNEGSKA (reference sequence). CDR3 length: 13 residues.

V usage is TRBV7-6 and J usage is TRBJ1-1; D is unclear. CDR1 SGHVS and CDR2 FNYEAQ come from the germline V gene. This CDR3 is built from 14 residues. The V gene lost 1 base and the J gene lost 1 base, with 7 bases spanning the gap. The CDR3 DNA is TGTGCCAGCAGCTTAGATAGACCGAACACTGAAGCTTTCTTT. It yields the protein CASSLDRPNTEAFF. The variable domain in full, completed from reference TRBV7-6 and TRBJ1-1, reads GAGVSQSPRYKVTKRGQDVALRCDPISGHVSLYWYRQALGQGPEFLTYFNYEAQQDKSGLPNDRFSAERPEGSISTLTIQRTEQRDSAMYRCASSLDRPNTEAFFGQGTRLTVV.

In this sample, this clonotype turned up a few times. The CDR3 reads CASSHTNTEAFF. DNA for the CDR3: TGTGCCAGTAGTCATACGAACACTGAAGCTTTCTTT. The chain recombines TRBV19 with TRBJ1-1; D ambiguous. The CDR3 runs to 12 residues. Germline CDR1 reads LNHDA; CDR2 reads SQIVND (reference sequence). V was pared by 5 bases and J by 1 base, with 5 bases between.

V is TRBV7-8 and J is TRBJ2-2, with no clear D. V was cut by 5 bases and J by 4 bases, with 14 bases left in between. Germline V lookup: CDR1 SGHVS, CDR2 FQNEAQ. The CDR3 covers 15 residues. The CDR3 nucleotides read TGTGCCAGCAGCCGCCTGGTAGGAAGCACCGGGGAGCTGTTTTTT. Translating gives CASSRLVGSTGELFF. Full variable domain (remainder filled in from reference TRBV7-8 and TRBJ2-2): GAGVSQSPRYKVAKRGQDVALRCDPISGHVSLFWYQQALGQGPEFLTYFQNEAQLDKSGLPSDRFFAERPEGSVSTLKIQRTQQEDSAVYLCASSRLVGSTGELFFGEGSRLTVL.

This clonotype was seen a few times. The V gene is TRBV24-1, the J gene TRBJ2-7; 9 bases map to TRBD1. Germline V gene data show CDR1 as KGHDR and CDR2 as SFDVKD. CDR3 size: 14 residues. V lost 4 bases to trimming and J lost 6 bases; unmatched junction nucleotides: 6. DNA for the CDR3: TGTGCCACCAGTGACCAGGACAGGGGCGTCGAGCAGTACTTC. This encodes CATSDQDRGVEQYF.

The chain couples TRBV7-2 to TRBJ2-7; possibly TRBD1 for D (6 bases). This CDR3 has 15 residues. V lost 4 bases to trimming and J lost 2 bases, with 15 bases between them. Germline V CDR1 and CDR2: SGHTA, FQGNSA. The CDR3 sequence is CASSSSRGPAYEQYF. As DNA, the CDR3 is TGTGCCAGCAGCTCCTCCAGGGGCCCAGCCTACGAGCAGTACTTC.

This CDR3 reads CASSHRDGGLWPQHF. In DNA, the CDR3 is TGTGCCAGCAGCCACCGGGACGGGGGTTTATGGCCCCAGCATTTT. The chain links TRBV7-8 to TRBJ1-5; weak D call: TRBD1 (5 bases). This CDR3 is built from 15 residues. V gave up 5 bases and J gave up 9 bases, with 20 bases separating them. Germline V gene sequence: CDR1 SGHVS, CDR2 FQNEAQ.

This chain joins TRBV12-3 or TRBV12-4 and TRBJ2-1, with TRBD1 identical over 10 bases. The CDR3 contains 19 residues. V shed 5 bases and J 0 bases; nucleotides not matched to a gene: 13. The CDR3 loop is CASSTGQGTSRSSYNEQFF. The CDR3 coding sequence is TGTGCCAGCAGTACGGGACAGGGGACATCCAGAAGCTCCTACAATGAGCAGTTCTTC.

This chain joins TRBV5-4 and TRBJ1-1; perhaps TRBD1 as D (6 bases). V lost 5 bases and J lost 4, with 15 bases in between. CDR3 length: 14 residues. CDR1 and CDR2 (germline): SGHNT, YYREEE (reference sequence). This CDR3 is CASRFAGVPTEAFF. The CDR3 nucleotides are TGTGCCAGCAGATTCGCAGGGGTCCCCACTGAAGCTTTCTTT.

V gene TRBV5-4 combines with J gene TRBJ1-1; 9 positions agree with TRBD1. The CDR3 contains 14 residues. Germline V gene lookup returns CDR1 SGHNT and CDR2 YYREEE (reference sequence). V was clipped by 5 bases and J by 5 bases; unmatched bases: 7. The CDR3 sequence is CASRSGTGRTEAFF. In DNA, the CDR3 is TGTGCCAGCAGATCTGGGACAGGGAGGACTGAAGCTTTCTTT.

The V gene is TRBV28, the J gene TRBJ2-5; maybe TRBD2 (6 bases). Germline CDR1 reads MDHEN; CDR2 reads SYDVKM. CDR3 length: 14 amino acids. With 6 bases removed from V and 1 base from J, the gap between germline ends came to 12 bases. This CDR3 reads CASSLTSSQETQYF. In DNA, the CDR3 is TGTGCCAGCAGCCTCACTAGCAGCCAAGAGACCCAGTACTTC.

This sequence joins TRBV27 and TRBJ2-7, with a weak D call TRBD1 (5 bases). This CDR3 has 14 amino acids. Trimming pared 2 bases from V and 3 bases from J, leaving 11 bases between. The germline V gene has CDR1 MNHEY and CDR2 SMNVEV (reference sequence). In DNA form, the CDR3 reads TGTGCCAGCAGTTTAAGGGGCCCAGACTACGAGCAGTACTTC. Translation gives CASSLRGPDYEQYF.

The V call is TRBV7-9, the J call TRBJ2-3, with 9 bases aligning to TRBD2. Germline CDR1 reads SEHNR; CDR2 reads FQNEAQ (reference sequence). V dropped 8 bases and J dropped 3; count of bases not matched to a gene: 3. The CDR3 contains 13 residues. CDR3 amino acids: CASHSGSTDTQYF. Here the CDR3 DNA reads TGTGCCAGCCATAGCGGGAGTACAGATACGCAGTATTTT.

The chain links TRBV15 to TRBJ2-5; D unresolved. There are 13 residues in the CDR3. Germline CDR1 and CDR2: LNHNV and YYDKDF (reference sequence). V lost 0 bases, J lost 5 bases, and 7 bases lay in between. For the CDR3, the DNA is TGTGCCACCAGCAGAGACTCCCAGGAGACCCAGTACTTC. Its translation: CATSRDSQETQYF.

This sequence joins TRBV19 and TRBJ1-6; TRBD1 agrees at 10 bases. Germline V gives CDR1 LNHDA, CDR2 SQIVND (reference sequence). The CDR3 totals 16 residues. The ends lost 8 bases at V and 3 bases at J; junction bases unmatched: 7. CDR3 loop: CASGRTGGIYNSPLHF. In nucleotides, the CDR3 is TGTGCCAGTGGTCGGACAGGGGGTATCTATAATTCACCCCTCCACTTT.

This clonotype was observed a few times. V and J are TRBV7-8 and TRBJ2-1; D perhaps matches TRBD2 (6 bases). This CDR3 spans 14 amino acids. CDR1 is SGHVS and CDR2 is FQNEAQ in the germline V gene. Trimming removed 5 bases from V and 4 bases from J, with 12 bases in between. The CDR3 here is CASSPSSAYNEQFF. Written as DNA, the CDR3 is TGTGCCAGCAGCCCCTCTAGCGCGTACAATGAGCAGTTCTTC.

The chain recombines TRBV12-3 or TRBV12-4 with TRBJ2-7; D is ambiguous. Trimming cost V 2 bases and J 4 bases, with 0 bases left between them. CDR3 size: 10 residues. CDR3 sequence (DNA): TGTGCCAGCAGTTTATACGAGCAGTACTTC. Its translation: CASSLYEQYF.

The chain joins TRBV9 to TRBJ1-6; perhaps TRBD1 as D (5 bases). The germline gives CDR1 SGDLS, CDR2 YYNGEE. Trimming took off 7 bases at V and 1 base at J, with 9 bases between the two ends. CDR3 size: 14 residues. CDR3 region: CASGGVSYNSPLHF. The DNA of the CDR3 is TGTGCCAGCGGAGGGGTTTCCTATAATTCACCCCTCCACTTT.